These T cell receptor beta chains were read from a single sample in a study of blood T cell repertoires in COVID-19. Measured with immunoSEQ multiplex PCR; TCRdb has only the in-frame clones, and not every one. The sample lists some 180,000 clones; 79% were seen once. The sequencing sample was made of peripheral blood. The receptors derive from a middle-aged woman with COVID-19, enrolled during active disease. The CDR3 runs from the conserved cysteine through the conserved F or W. The order of the fields is J gene, D gene, V gene, clone size, CDR3 DNA, CDR3 protein. D genes are given only for firm matches. Some rows mark clone size as missing; the rest say once, few, many or name a class of expanded clone.

TRBJ2-1 | TRBD2 | TRBV3-1/TRBV3-2 | NA | TGTGCCAGCAGCCAGGCCGGGACTAACAATGAGCAGTTCTTC | CASSQAGTNNEQFF
TRBJ2-5 | NA | TRBV29-1 | NA | TGCAGCGTTGTTGGGCTAGCAGAGACCCAGTACTTC | CSVVGLAETQYF
TRBJ2-7 | TRBD1 | TRBV27 | NA | TGTGCCAGCTCTCCCGGGACAGCCCTCTACCAGCAGTACTTC | CASSPGTALYQQYF
TRBJ2-7 | NA | TRBV27 | NA | TGTGCCAGCAGTCCGCGGCGGGGCCTCGAGCAGTACTTC | CASSPRRGLEQYF
TRBJ1-2 | NA | TRBV15 | NA | TGTGCCACCAGCAGAGGGGTGGGGGGAGACTATGGCTACACCTTC | CATSRGVGGDYGYTF
TRBJ2-7 | TRBD1 | TRBV28 | NA | TGTGCCAGCAGATACTCAGGTCCGGGACAGGGGGCCTACGAGCAGTACTTC | CASRYSGPGQGAYEQYF
TRBJ2-5 | TRBD2 | TRBV15 | few | TGTGCCACCCGACGCGGGAGGGAGGGAGAGACCCAGTACTTC | CATRRGREGETQYF
TRBJ1-5 | NA | TRBV5-1 | NA | TGCGCCAGCAGCTTGGCAGGGGACAATCAGCCCCAGCATTTT | CASSLAGDNQPQHF
TRBJ2-7 | TRBD2 | TRBV7-6 | once | TGTGCCAGCAGCGCCCGACAGGGGACTAGCGGCGAGCAGTACTTC | CASSARQGTSGEQYF
TRBJ1-2 | NA | TRBV3-1/TRBV3-2 | few | TGTGCCAGCAGCCAAGAAGAGGGTAGGGGCTACACCTTC | CASSQEEGRGYTF
TRBJ2-7 | NA | TRBV11-2 | NA | TGTGCCAGCAGCTTAGACGGTCCCTCCTACGAGCAGTACTTC | CASSLDGPSYEQYF
TRBJ2-4 | NA | TRBV2 | NA | TGTGCCAGCATTCCCCGGAGGAACATTCGGAGCATTCAGTACTTC | CASIPRRNIRSIQYF
TRBJ2-7 | TRBD2 | TRBV4-2 | NA | TGTGCCAGCAGCCAAGATCGACTAGCGGGGGCCTCGTCTTACGAGCAGTACTTC | CASSQDRLAGASSYEQYF
TRBJ1-6 | NA | TRBV5-1 | few | TGCGCCAGCAGCTTGGCCGCGAATTCACCCCTCCACTTT | CASSLAANSPLHF
TRBJ1-6 | TRBD1 | TRBV3-1/TRBV3-2 | once | TGTGCCAGCAGTTTAGACAGGGCCAACTCACCCCTCCACTTT | CASSLDRANSPLHF
TRBJ1-3 | NA | TRBV5-1 | NA | TGCGCCAGCAGCTCAGGGCCGGACTCTGGAAACACCATATATTTT | CASSSGPDSGNTIYF
TRBJ1-5 | TRBD1 | TRBV7-2 | once | TGTGCCAGCACCCCGTTCGCGGGACAGGGGGCAGGGGGCAATCAGCCCCAGCATTTT | CASTPFAGQGAGGNQPQHF
TRBJ1-2 | NA | TRBV3-1/TRBV3-2 | NA | TGTGCCAGCAGCCAAGAGACTCGGGTGGGCTACACCTTC | CASSQETRVGYTF
TRBJ1-2 | TRBD1 | TRBV14 | NA | TGTGCCAGCAGCCAACCGGGACAGGGGCCCTATGGCTACACCTTC | CASSQPGQGPYGYTF
TRBJ1-6 | NA | TRBV6-2/TRBV6-3 | NA | TGTGCCAGCAGTGTCCGACAGGTAGAAAATTCACCCCTCCACTTT | CASSVRQVENSPLHF
TRBJ2-7 | TRBD1 | TRBV27 | few | TGTGCCAGCAGTAGCCGGGACAGGGTAGCCTACGAGCAGTACTTC | CASSSRDRVAYEQYF
TRBJ2-7 | NA | TRBV6-2/TRBV6-3 | NA | TGTGCCAGCAGCCCCCTACCCCTCTACGAGCAGTACTTC | CASSPLPLYEQYF
TRBJ1-6 | TRBD1 | TRBV18 | many | TGTGCCAGCTCACCTGACAGGGGGCTGAGATCACCCCTCCACTTT | CASSPDRGLRSPLHF
TRBJ1-6 | TRBD1 | TRBV27 | NA | TGTGCCAGCAGTTTAAATTTCAGGGGACAGTACGCGCCCCTCCACTTT | CASSLNFRGQYAPLHF
TRBJ1-5 | TRBD1 | TRBV2 | once | TGTGCCAGCGACAGGGGGCAAATTTTAAGCAATCAGCCCCAGCATTTT | CASDRGQILSNQPQHF
TRBJ2-3 | TRBD1 | TRBV9 | NA | TGTGCCAGCAGCGTAGATTCTCGGACAGGGCGCACAGATACGCAGTATTTT | CASSVDSRTGRTDTQYF
TRBJ2-2 | NA | TRBV9 | NA | TGTGCCAGCAGCGTTGCTGCGGGCAGGGGGGTGACCGGGGAGCTGTTTTTT | CASSVAAGRGVTGELFF
TRBJ1-2 | TRBD1 | TRBV6-4 | NA | TGTGCCAGCACCCCCGGACAGGGGTTTACGAGTGGCTACACCTTC | CASTPGQGFTSGYTF
TRBJ2-2 | TRBD1 | TRBV10-3 | NA | TGTGCCATCAGTGAAGGGACAGTGAACACCGGGGAGCTGTTTTTT | CAISEGTVNTGELFF